This is a list of T cell receptor beta chains from one sample in a study of blood T cell repertoires in COVID-19. Sequencing was performed with immunoSEQ multiplex PCR; in TCRdb, only in-frame clones are kept and a portion is missing. The data contain approximately 260,000 clones, 88% of them singletons. Sequences were obtained from PBMCs or T cells enriched from blood (not recorded which). Receptors were obtained from a woman aged 40 to 49 with acute COVID-19. Both conserved end residues are part of each CDR3. The D gene is left open where the match is weak. The size field is filled for only some rows; it gives once, few, many or a size class.

j_call v_call d_call clone_size cdr3_nt cdr3_aa
TRBJ1-2 TRBV28 TRBD1 once TGTGCCAGCAGTTTAATTGGGGGACAGAACTATGGCTACACCTTC CASSLIGGQNYGYTF
TRBJ1-5 TRBV9 TRBD1 . TGTGCCAGCAGCGAGACCGGGACAGGGCGTCAGCCCCAGCATTTT CASSETGTGRQPQHF
TRBJ2-3 TRBV6-4 . . TGTGCCAGCATGGACAGAGGCACAGATACGCAGTATTTT CASMDRGTDTQYF
TRBJ1-2 TRBV28 TRBD1 few TGTGCCAGCAGTCCCTGGACAGGGGGTAGGTATGGCTACACCTTC CASSPWTGGRYGYTF
TRBJ1-1 TRBV7-9 . . TGTGCCAGCAGCCCTACAGGGATGACGGCTGAAGCTTTCTTT CASSPTGMTAEAFF
TRBJ1-1 TRBV5-1 . . TGCGCCAGCAGCCACACCGAAACAGGGAACACTGAAGCTTTCTTT CASSHTETGNTEAFF
TRBJ2-5 TRBV12-5 TRBD2 . TGTGCTAGTGCTCAAATCGCCGGGGGAGGGCCTGGAGAGACCCAGTACTTC CASAQIAGGGPGETQYF
TRBJ1-4 TRBV12-3/TRBV12-4 . . TGTGCCAGCAGTTTTGCAGCTAATGAAAAACTGTTTTTT CASSFAANEKLFF
TRBJ1-2 TRBV27 . . TGTGCCAGCAGTTTTTCAGGGCGGCTTGGCTACACCTTC CASSFSGRLGYTF
TRBJ2-1 TRBV30 TRBD2 . TGTGCCTGGACTAGCGGGAGCTCCTACAATGAGCAGTTCTTC CAWTSGSSYNEQFF
TRBJ2-5 TRBV24-1 TRBD1 . TGTGCCACCAGTGACCTAGGACAGGGAGTCGAAGAGACCCAGTACTTC CATSDLGQGVEETQYF
TRBJ1-3 TRBV7-6 . . TGTGCCAGCAGCTTAGGGGCCTACCCCCGTGAAGGAAACACCATATATTTT CASSLGAYPREGNTIYF
TRBJ1-3 TRBV5-4 . once TGTGCCAGCAGCGGGGGGAGGGCTGGAAACACCATATATTTT CASSGGRAGNTIYF
TRBJ2-7 TRBV10-1 . . TGCGCCAGCAGTGAGACCGGGACTCCCACCCGCGAGCAGTACTTC CASSETGTPTREQYF
TRBJ2-3 TRBV24-1 . . TGTGCCACCAGTGCCGGTGGAGGACCTAGCACAGATACGCAGTATTTT CATSAGGGPSTDTQYF
TRBJ2-3 TRBV6-6 TRBD1 once TGTGCCAGCAGTTTTGGACAGGGGGCAGATACGCAGTATTTT CASSFGQGADTQYF
TRBJ2-5 TRBV5-1 TRBD2 . TGCGCCAGCAGCAAGGGACTAGCGGTGGACCAAGAGACCCAGTACTTC CASSKGLAVDQETQYF
TRBJ1-1 TRBV5-5 . . TGTGCCAGCAGGCCCGACTCTCAGAACACTGAAGCTTTCTTT CASRPDSQNTEAFF
TRBJ1-2 TRBV11-3 . . TGTGCCAGCAGCTATGGGGGCGATGTGAACTATGGCTACACCTTC CASSYGGDVNYGYTF
TRBJ2-1 TRBV29-1 TRBD2 . TGCAGCGTCAGGGGTACGGAACTAGCGGGAGTAGGCAATGAGCAGTTCTTC CSVRGTELAGVGNEQFF
TRBJ2-3 TRBV7-8 . few TGTGCCAGCAGCCGAGGTTATAACACAGATACGCAGTATTTT CASSRGYNTDTQYF
TRBJ1-2 TRBV24-1 TRBD1 . TGTGCCACCAGTGATCTGACAGGGGCCCATGGCTACACCTTC CATSDLTGAHGYTF
TRBJ1-4 TRBV2 . . TGTGCCAGCATGACCCAGGTTAATGAAAAACTGTTTTTT CASMTQVNEKLFF
TRBJ2-7 TRBV10-2 TRBD2 . TGCGCCAGCAGTATACTTAGCGGGGTCTCCTACGAGCAGTACTTC CASSILSGVSYEQYF
TRBJ1-1 TRBV5-4 . . TGTGCCAGCACCAAGGACAGCAACCAGAACACTGAAGCTTTCTTT CASTKDSNQNTEAFF
TRBJ2-5 TRBV4-1 . . TGCGCCAGCAGCCAAGAGTCAGGTCCACAAGAGACCCAGTACTTC CASSQESGPQETQYF
TRBJ2-1 TRBV24-1 . . TGTGCCACCAGTGATTTGGGGGGCCCTCTTAATGAGCAGTTCTTC CATSDLGGPLNEQFF